This T cell receptor beta chain was documented in a study of cytomegalovirus exposure and HLA in healthy donors. This PCR relied on a set of 60 Vbeta primers and 13 Jbeta primers. The assay was immunoSEQ multiplex PCR, and TCRdb's table has in-frame clones only and misses some. The table records 150,000 to 200,000 clones, roughly 70% of them present only once. Germline assignment: CDR1 SGHDN and CDR2 FVKESK. The length of the CDR3 is 13 residues. V was shortened by 3 bases and J by 5 bases, with 10 bases between the two germline ends. The sample comprised PBMCs. The sequence was collected from a woman between 35 and 50 years old in good health and CMV-seropositive. The chain combines TRBV14 with TRBJ1-1; possible D gene TRBD1, 6 bases. The CDR3 coding sequence is TGTGCCAGCAGCCACACAGGGCCAACTGAAGCTTTCTTT. Amino acids: CASSHTGPTEAFF.